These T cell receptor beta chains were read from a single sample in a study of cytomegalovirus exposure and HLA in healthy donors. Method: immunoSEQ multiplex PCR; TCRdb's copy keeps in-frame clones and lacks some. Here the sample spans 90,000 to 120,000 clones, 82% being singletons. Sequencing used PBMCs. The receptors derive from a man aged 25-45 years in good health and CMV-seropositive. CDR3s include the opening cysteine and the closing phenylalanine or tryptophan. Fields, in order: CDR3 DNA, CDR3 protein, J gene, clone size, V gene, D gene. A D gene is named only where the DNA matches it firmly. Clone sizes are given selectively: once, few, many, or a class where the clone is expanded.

TGTGCCAGCAAATTTGGGACAGGCCACTACGAGCAGTACTTC | CASKFGTGHYEQYF | TRBJ2-7 | - | TRBV6-1 | TRBD1
TGTGCCAGCTCACCAACGAGTACTGAAGCTTTCTTT | CASSPTSTEAFF | TRBJ1-1 | - | TRBV18 | -
TGTGCCATCAGTGAGTCGGCAGGGGGTGACGAGCAGTACTTC | CAISESAGGDEQYF | TRBJ2-7 | - | TRBV10-3 | TRBD1
TGTGCCATCAGTGAGGAGGACAGTAGGACCTTC | CAISEEDSRTF | TRBJ1-2 | once | TRBV10-3 | -
TGCGCCAGCAGCCTCCTACAGGGGAACTATGGCTACACCTTC | CASSLLQGNYGYTF | TRBJ1-2 | - | TRBV5-1 | TRBD1
TGCGCCAGCAGCTTGGGAGCGGGGGGGTCGGATACGCAGTATTTT | CASSLGAGGSDTQYF | TRBJ2-3 | - | TRBV5-1 | TRBD2
TGTGCCAGCAGCCAACAGGGTACTGGAAACACCATATATTTT | CASSQQGTGNTIYF | TRBJ1-3 | - | TRBV11-1 | -
TGTGCCAGCAGCCAAAACCTAGCGGGGCGGCGGGAGACCCAGTACTTC | CASSQNLAGRRETQYF | TRBJ2-5 | few | TRBV4-2 | TRBD2
TGTGCCAGCAGAGGTCGGGTCGCGGCCTACGAGCAGTACTTC | CASRGRVAAYEQYF | TRBJ2-7 | few | TRBV2 | -
TGCGCCAGCAGCCCTAGCGGGGGGACCCAAGAGACCCAGTACTTC | CASSPSGGTQETQYF | TRBJ2-5 | - | TRBV5-1 | TRBD2
TGTGCCAACAGGGGCCCCTCTGGAAACACCATATATTTT | CANRGPSGNTIYF | TRBJ1-3 | - | TRBV7-9 | TRBD1
TGTGCCAGCGGCTGGACAGGGCTACAAGAGACCCAGTACTTC | CASGWTGLQETQYF | TRBJ2-5 | - | TRBV6-1 | TRBD1
TGTGCCAGCAGTAGAGGACTAGCGGGAATCATCCAAGAGACCCAGTACTTC | CASSRGLAGIIQETQYF | TRBJ2-5 | - | TRBV7-9 | TRBD2
TGTGCCAGCAGCTTAGCTGGGGGGACCTACGAGCAGTACTTC | CASSLAGGTYEQYF | TRBJ2-7 | - | TRBV7-6 | -
TGCGCCAGCAGCTTGGCGCTAGCGGGGAACACCGGGGAGCTGTTTTTT | CASSLALAGNTGELFF | TRBJ2-2 | - | TRBV5-1 | TRBD2
TGTTCCAGCGGGGGACAGTCCTACGAGCAGTACTTC | CSSGGQSYEQYF | TRBJ2-7 | - | TRBV7-9 | -
TGTTCCAGCAGTTCAGGGGTGGATAGGGAGTTCTTC | CSSSSGVDREFF | TRBJ2-1 | - | TRBV7-9 | -
TGTGCCAGCAGGGGGTGGACAGTTGGGGCGAAAGAGACCCAGTACTTC | CASRGWTVGAKETQYF | TRBJ2-5 | - | TRBV27 | -
TGTGCCAGCAGCTCGAACCGGGACACCAAGGCTTTCTTT | CASSSNRDTKAFF | TRBJ1-1 | - | TRBV7-9 | -
TGTGCCAGCAGCACCCAAACCCGGACAGATTCACCCCTCCACTTT | CASSTQTRTDSPLHF | TRBJ1-6 | few | TRBV7-6 | -
TGCGCCAGCAGCTGGGGGGGACAGGGGGCCTCATCCGAGGCCCAGTACTTC | CASSWGGQGASSEAQYF | TRBJ2-5 | few | TRBV5-1 | TRBD1
TGTGCCAGCAGCTTAGGCCAGAGCGGGGCTAACACAGATACGCAGTATTTT | CASSLGQSGANTDTQYF | TRBJ2-3 | few | TRBV11-3 | TRBD2
TGTGCCAGCAGTGCGAGGCACGGACTCTATGGCTACACCTTC | CASSARHGLYGYTF | TRBJ1-2 | few | TRBV6-5 | -
TGTGCCAGCAGCCCGCTAGCGGGGGGGCCCAACGAGCAGTACTTC | CASSPLAGGPNEQYF | TRBJ2-7 | - | TRBV7-3 | TRBD2
TGTGCCAGTACTCTCGGGACATTTGGAAACACCATATATTTT | CASTLGTFGNTIYF | TRBJ1-3 | few | TRBV19 | -
TGTGCCAGCAGTGAAATTAGCGGAGGCACCGGGGAGCTGTTTTTT | CASSEISGGTGELFF | TRBJ2-2 | - | TRBV2 | -
TGTGCCAGTAGTCCGGGACACGAATCTGGGGCCAACGTCCTGACTTTC | CASSPGHESGANVLTF | TRBJ2-6 | - | TRBV19 | -
TGCAGCGTGGCACAGGGGGACTACGAGCAGTACTTC | CSVAQGDYEQYF | TRBJ2-7 | - | TRBV29-1 | TRBD1
TGTGCCAGCAGTTTTAACAGGGGGGGAGGCTATGGCTACACCTTC | CASSFNRGGGYGYTF | TRBJ1-2 | - | TRBV6-5 | TRBD1
TGTGCCTGGAGTGTAACAGCCTATGGCTACACCTTC | CAWSVTAYGYTF | TRBJ1-2 | few | TRBV30 | -
TGTGCCAGCACCCCCGGGGGACGCGGAAACACCATATATTTT | CASTPGGRGNTIYF | TRBJ1-3 | - | TRBV9 | -
TGTGCCAGCAGCTCGTGGACAGTCGACAATCAGCCCCAGCATTTT | CASSSWTVDNQPQHF | TRBJ1-5 | - | TRBV7-9 | -
TGTGCCATCAGCTCTAGCGGGGGTACCACAGATACGCAGTATTTT | CAISSSGGTTDTQYF | TRBJ2-3 | - | TRBV10-3 | TRBD2
TGTGCCATCAGCGGGACAGCGATATACGAGCAGTACTTC | CAISGTAIYEQYF | TRBJ2-7 | - | TRBV2 | -